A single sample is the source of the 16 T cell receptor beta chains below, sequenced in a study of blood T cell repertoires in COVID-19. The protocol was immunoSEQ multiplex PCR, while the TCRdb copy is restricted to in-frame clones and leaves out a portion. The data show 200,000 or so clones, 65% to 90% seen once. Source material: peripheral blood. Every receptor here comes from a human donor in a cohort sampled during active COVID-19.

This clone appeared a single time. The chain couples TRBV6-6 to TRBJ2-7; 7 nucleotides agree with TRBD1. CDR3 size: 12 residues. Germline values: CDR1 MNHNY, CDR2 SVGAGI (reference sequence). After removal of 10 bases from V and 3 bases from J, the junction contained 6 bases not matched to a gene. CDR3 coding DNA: TGTGCCACCCTTACAGGGGTCTACGAGCAGTACTTC. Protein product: CATLTGVYEQYF.

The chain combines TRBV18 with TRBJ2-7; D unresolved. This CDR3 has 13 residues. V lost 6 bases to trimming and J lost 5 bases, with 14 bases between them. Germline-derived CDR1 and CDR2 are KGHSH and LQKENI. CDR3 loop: CASSQIAYDEQYF. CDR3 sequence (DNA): TGTGCCAGCTCCCAAATCGCCTATGACGAGCAGTACTTC.

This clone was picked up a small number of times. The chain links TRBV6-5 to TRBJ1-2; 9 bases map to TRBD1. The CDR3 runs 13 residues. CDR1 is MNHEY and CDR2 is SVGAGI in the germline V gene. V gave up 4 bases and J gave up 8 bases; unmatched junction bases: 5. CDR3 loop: CASSFGTGKGYTF. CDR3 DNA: TGTGCCAGCAGTTTCGGGACAGGGAAAGGCTACACCTTC.

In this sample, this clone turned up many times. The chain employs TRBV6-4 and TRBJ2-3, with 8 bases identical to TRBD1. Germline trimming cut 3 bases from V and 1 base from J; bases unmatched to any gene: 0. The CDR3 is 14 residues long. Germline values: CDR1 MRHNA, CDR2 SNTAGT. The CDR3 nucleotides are TGTGCCAGCAGTGAGACAGGGGGCACAGATACGCAGTATTTT. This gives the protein CASSETGGTDTQYF.

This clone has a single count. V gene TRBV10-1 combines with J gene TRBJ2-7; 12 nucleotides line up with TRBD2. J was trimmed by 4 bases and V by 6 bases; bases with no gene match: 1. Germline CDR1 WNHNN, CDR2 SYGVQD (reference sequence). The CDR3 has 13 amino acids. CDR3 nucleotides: TGCGCCAGCAGCACTAGCGGGAGGTACGAGCAGTACTTC. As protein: CASSTSGRYEQYF.

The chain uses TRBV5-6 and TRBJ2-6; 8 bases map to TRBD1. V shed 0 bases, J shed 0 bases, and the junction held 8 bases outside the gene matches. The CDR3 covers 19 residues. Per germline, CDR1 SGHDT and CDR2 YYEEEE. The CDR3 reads CASSLGRDRYYSGANVLTF. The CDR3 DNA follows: TGTGCCAGCAGCTTGGGGAGGGACAGGTATTACTCTGGGGCCAACGTCCTGACTTTC.

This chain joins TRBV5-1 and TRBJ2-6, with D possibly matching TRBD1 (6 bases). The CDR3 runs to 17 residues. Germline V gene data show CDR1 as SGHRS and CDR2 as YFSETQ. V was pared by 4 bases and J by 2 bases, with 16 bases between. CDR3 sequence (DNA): TGCGCCAGCAGCCTCGGACAGTATACGCCTGGGGCCAACGTCCTGACTTTC. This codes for CASSLGQYTPGANVLTF. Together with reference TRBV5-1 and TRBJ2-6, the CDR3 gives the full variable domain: KAGVTQTPRYLIKTRGQQVTLSCSPISGHRSVSWYQQTPGQGLQFLFEYFSETQRNKGNFPGRFSGRQFSNSRSEMNVSTLELGDSALYLCASSLGQYTPGANVLTFGAGSRLTVL.

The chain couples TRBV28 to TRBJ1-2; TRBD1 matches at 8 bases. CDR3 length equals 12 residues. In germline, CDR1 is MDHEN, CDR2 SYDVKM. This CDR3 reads CGVGQGDYGYTF. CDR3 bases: TGTGGGGTCGGACAGGGCGACTATGGCTACACCTTC.

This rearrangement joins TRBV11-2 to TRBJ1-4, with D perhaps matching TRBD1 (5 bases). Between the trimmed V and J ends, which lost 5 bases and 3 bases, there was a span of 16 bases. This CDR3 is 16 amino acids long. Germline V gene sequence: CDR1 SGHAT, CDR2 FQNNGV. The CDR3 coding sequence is TGTGCCAGCAGCCCTAGCGGGGGAGCCGCTAATGAAAAACTGTTTTTT. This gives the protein CASSPSGGAANEKLFF.

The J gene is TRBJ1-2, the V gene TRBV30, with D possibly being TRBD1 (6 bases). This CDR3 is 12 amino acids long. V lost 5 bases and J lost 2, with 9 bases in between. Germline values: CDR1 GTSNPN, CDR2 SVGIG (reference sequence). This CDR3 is CAWGQSNYGYTF. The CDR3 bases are TGTGCCTGGGGACAGTCGAACTATGGCTACACCTTC.

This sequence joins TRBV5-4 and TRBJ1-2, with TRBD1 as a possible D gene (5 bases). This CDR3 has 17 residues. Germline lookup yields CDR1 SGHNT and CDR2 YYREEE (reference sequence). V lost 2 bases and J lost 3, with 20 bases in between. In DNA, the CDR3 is TGTGCCAGCAGCTTCCCCCCCGGCGGGGGGTTGGACTATGGCTACACCTTC. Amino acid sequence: CASSFPPGGGLDYGYTF.

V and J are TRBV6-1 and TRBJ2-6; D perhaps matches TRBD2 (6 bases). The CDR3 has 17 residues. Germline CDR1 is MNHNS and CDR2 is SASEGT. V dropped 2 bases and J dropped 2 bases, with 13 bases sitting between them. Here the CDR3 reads CASSELGGSAGANVLTF. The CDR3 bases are TGTGCCAGCAGTGAATTGGGGGGATCCGCTGGGGCCAACGTCCTGACTTTC.

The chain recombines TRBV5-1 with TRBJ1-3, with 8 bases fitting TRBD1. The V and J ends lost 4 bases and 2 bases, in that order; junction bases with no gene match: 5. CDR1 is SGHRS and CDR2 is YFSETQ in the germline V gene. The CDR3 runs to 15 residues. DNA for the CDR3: TGCGCCAGCAGCCCCCAGACAGGGGCTGGAAACACCATATATTTT. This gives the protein CASSPQTGAGNTIYF. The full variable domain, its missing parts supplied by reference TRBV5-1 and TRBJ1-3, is KAGVTQTPRYLIKTRGQQVTLSCSPISGHRSVSWYQQTPGQGLQFLFEYFSETQRNKGNFPGRFSGRQFSNSRSEMNVSTLELGDSALYLCASSPQTGAGNTIYFGEGSWLTVV.

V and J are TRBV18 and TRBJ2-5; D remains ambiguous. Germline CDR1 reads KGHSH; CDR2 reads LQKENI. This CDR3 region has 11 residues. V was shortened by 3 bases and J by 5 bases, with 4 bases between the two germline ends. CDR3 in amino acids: CASSPLETQYF. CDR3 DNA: TGTGCCAGCTCACCCCTGGAGACCCAGTACTTC. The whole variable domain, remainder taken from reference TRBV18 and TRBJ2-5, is NAGVMQNPRHLVRRRGQEARLRCSPMKGHSHVYWYRQLPEEGLKFMVYLQKENIIDESGMPKERFSAEFPKEGPSILRIQQVVRGDSAAYFCASSPLETQYFGPGTRLLVL.

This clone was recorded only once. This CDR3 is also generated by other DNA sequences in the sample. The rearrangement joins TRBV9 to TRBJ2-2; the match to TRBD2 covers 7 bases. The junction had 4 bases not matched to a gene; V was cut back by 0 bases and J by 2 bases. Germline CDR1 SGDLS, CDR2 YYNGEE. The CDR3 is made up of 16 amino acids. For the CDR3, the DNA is TGTGCCAGCAGCGTAGAGCCGGGAGGCAACACCGGGGAGCTGTTTTTT. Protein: CASSVEPGGNTGELFF.

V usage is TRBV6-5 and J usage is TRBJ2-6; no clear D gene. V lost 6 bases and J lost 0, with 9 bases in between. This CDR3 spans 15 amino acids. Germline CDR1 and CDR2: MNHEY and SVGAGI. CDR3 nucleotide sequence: TGTGCCAGCAGCCGAACTCGCTCTGGGGCCAACGTCCTGACTTTC. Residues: CASSRTRSGANVLTF.